The 7 T cell receptor beta chains presented below share a single source sample, sequenced in a study of T cell responses to AZD1222 COVID-19 vaccine. This table comes from immunoSEQ multiplex PCR, and its TCRdb copy is limited to in-frame clones, with some not included. The data contain about 85,000 clones, about 91% of them singletons. The input for sequencing was peripheral blood, taken on day 0 of MenACWY control vaccination. The receptors come from an adult in good health.

The chain joins TRBV3-1 (or the pseudogene TRBV3-2) to TRBJ2-1; no clear D. Per germline, CDR1 LGHDT and CDR2 YNNKEL (reference sequence). V lost 7 bases, J lost 6 bases, and 10 bases lay in between. The CDR3 length is 12 residues. The CDR3 loop is CASIGPGNEQFF. The CDR3 bases are TGTGCCAGCATAGGGCCTGGCAATGAGCAGTTCTTC.

The chain carries TRBV19 and TRBJ1-1; TRBD1 agrees at 7 bases. Germline V gene lookup returns CDR1 LNHDA and CDR2 SQIVND (reference sequence). V was clipped by 6 bases and J by 5 bases; unmatched bases: 6. The CDR3 length is 13 residues. Here the CDR3 DNA reads TGTGCCAGTAGACAAACAGGGGAGACTGAAGCTTTCTTT. Its protein product is CASRQTGETEAFF.

Many counts were recorded for this clone. The chain joins TRBV19 to TRBJ1-6; 7 bases are shared with TRBD1. The CDR3 runs to 16 residues. The V segment lost 3 bases and the J segment 2 bases; nucleotides outside the gene matches: 4. Germline CDR1 LNHDA, CDR2 SQIVND (reference sequence). CDR3 loop: CASSMTGITYNSPLHF. The DNA for the CDR3 is TGTGCCAGTAGTATGACAGGGATCACCTATAATTCACCCCTCCACTTT.

This chain links TRBV7-2 with TRBJ1-6; D possibly corresponds to TRBD1 (5 bases). Germline-derived CDR1 and CDR2 are SGHTA and FQGNSA. CDR3 length equals 12 residues. V lost 5 bases, J lost 10 bases, and 9 bases lay in between. CDR3 amino acids: CASSPGRSPLHF. For the CDR3, the DNA is TGTGCCAGCAGCCCAGGGCGGTCACCCCTCCACTTT.

The rearrangement uses TRBV4-2 and TRBJ2-7; D not resolved. CDR1 LGHNA and CDR2 YNFKEQ come from the germline V gene. The CDR3 is 14 amino acids. V dropped 0 bases and J dropped 4 bases, with 10 bases sitting between them. DNA of the CDR3: TGTGCCAGCAGCCAAGATATAAGCGTTTACGAGCAGTACTTC. Residues: CASSQDISVYEQYF.

The J gene is TRBJ2-7, the V gene TRBV9; 9 bases match TRBD1. Losses at the gene ends were 4 bases for V and 0 bases for J; bases not matched to a gene: 5. This CDR3 has 15 residues. Germline loops: CDR1 SGDLS, CDR2 YYNGEE. The CDR3 sequence is CASSSGQGSSYEQYF. DNA of the CDR3: TGTGCCAGCAGCTCCGGACAGGGGTCCTCCTACGAGCAGTACTTC.

V usage is TRBV7-9 and J usage is TRBJ1-2; D is uncertain. The V end was cut by 1 base, the J end by 3 bases, with 12 bases between. Germline values: CDR1 SEHNR, CDR2 FQNEAQ (reference sequence). The CDR3 sequence is 15 residues long. The CDR3 loop is CASSLVALLDYGYTF. CDR3 bases: TGTGCCAGCAGCTTAGTCGCCTTGCTGGACTATGGCTACACCTTC.